Following are 22 T cell receptor beta chains from one sample sequenced in a study of T cell responses to AZD1222 COVID-19 vaccine. The assay was immunoSEQ multiplex PCR, and TCRdb's table has in-frame clones only and misses some. The profile shows a few hundred thousand clones, over 85% of them singletons. The sequencing used peripheral blood, collected on day 0 of AZD1222 vaccination. The origin of the receptors is an adult in good health.

The CDR3 coding sequence is TGCGCCAGCAGCTCCGGGATCCTGACGGATGAGCAGTTCTTC. It encodes CASSSGILTDEQFF. The genes are TRBV5-1 and TRBJ2-1; D might be TRBD2 (5 bases). Germline CDR1 reads SGHRS; CDR2 reads YFSETQ. The V gene lost 3 bases and the J gene lost 8 bases, with 15 bases spanning the gap. The CDR3 runs 14 residues.

The rearrangement uses TRBV3-1 (or the pseudogene TRBV3-2) and TRBJ2-1; D remains ambiguous. Trimming removed 0 bases from V and 9 bases from J, with 6 bases in between. The CDR3 extends over 12 amino acids. Germline V gene lookup returns CDR1 LGHDT and CDR2 YNNKEL (reference sequence). DNA for the CDR3: TGTGCCAGCAGCCAAGACGGTCGTGAGCAGTTCTTC. Protein product: CASSQDGREQFF.

This sequence joins TRBV19 and TRBJ1-5; no clear D gene. The CDR3 has 12 residues. The germline V gene encodes CDR1 LNHDA and CDR2 SQIVND (reference sequence). V was shortened by 4 bases and J by 6 bases, with 7 bases between the two germline ends. The DNA of the CDR3 is TGTGCCAGTAGTAGGACTTTTCAGCCCCAGCATTTT. This encodes CASSRTFQPQHF.

The V call is TRBV5-4, the J call TRBJ2-7; perhaps D is TRBD1 or TRBD2 (5 bases each). The germline V gene has CDR1 SGHNT and CDR2 YYREEE (reference sequence). Trimming left V 2 bases short and J 7 bases short, with 13 bases between. The CDR3 has 13 residues. The CDR3 protein is CASSLSRWGEQYF. For the CDR3, the DNA is TGTGCCAGCAGCTTAAGCCGGTGGGGGGAGCAGTACTTC.

The chain carries TRBV5-1 and TRBJ1-2; perhaps TRBD1 as D (6 bases). The CDR3 loop spans 15 amino acids. CDR1 and CDR2 from the germline V gene are SGHRS and YFSETQ. The V and J ends lost 4 bases and 3 bases respectively, with 16 bases between them. CDR3 DNA: TGCGCCAGCAGCATTACTCGGGGGGCTCACTATGGCTACACCTTC. Its translation: CASSITRGAHYGYTF.

This clone was seen once. V is TRBV12-3 or TRBV12-4 and J is TRBJ1-2, with D unresolved. The V end lost 1 base, the J end lost 7 bases, and 7 bases lay between the germline ends. This CDR3 spans 12 amino acids. CDR3 in amino acids: CASSLGPGGYTF. CDR3 in DNA: TGTGCCAGCAGTTTAGGGCCGGGTGGCTACACCTTC.

V and J are TRBV4-1 and TRBJ1-3; TRBD1 matches 8 bases. Germline CDR1 reads MGHRA; CDR2 reads YSYEKL. The ends lost 3 bases at V and 7 bases at J; junction bases unmatched: 5. This CDR3 region has 14 residues. In DNA form, the CDR3 reads TGCGCCAGCAGCCAGTGGACAGGGAGGAACACCATATATTTT. It specifies CASSQWTGRNTIYF.

The chain uses TRBV3-1 (or the pseudogene TRBV3-2) and TRBJ1-2; no reliable D call. The ends were cut back, 4 bases at V and 13 bases at J, with 13 bases in the middle. This CDR3 has 11 amino acids. Germline V gene data show CDR1 as LGHDT and CDR2 as YNNKEL (reference sequence). CDR3 loop: CASSLVSQLTF. In DNA form, the CDR3 reads TGTGCCAGCAGCCTAGTGAGCCAGCTCACCTTC.

The V and J genes are TRBV18 and TRBJ1-3, with D perhaps matching TRBD1 (6 bases). There are 18 residues in the CDR3. The V end lost 2 bases, the J end lost 0 bases, and 17 bases lay between the germline ends. The germline V gene has CDR1 KGHSH and CDR2 LQKENI. CDR3 DNA sequence: TGTGCCAGCTCACCAAAGGGGGGCAGGATGAGCTCTGGAAACACCATATATTTT. Its protein product is CASSPKGGRMSSGNTIYF. The whole variable domain, remainder taken from reference TRBV18 and TRBJ1-3, is NAGVMQNPRHLVRRRGQEARLRCSPMKGHSHVYWYRQLPEEGLKFMVYLQKENIIDESGMPKERFSAEFPKEGPSILRIQQVVRGDSAAYFCASSPKGGRMSSGNTIYFGEGSWLTVV.

This clone has only a few counts. The J gene is TRBJ1-5, the V gene TRBV2; D gene ambiguous. In germline, CDR1 is SNHLY, CDR2 FYNNEI. V gave up 4 bases and J gave up 6 bases, with 7 bases separating them. The CDR3 extends over 12 amino acids. CDR3 loop: CASSGGLQPQHF. CDR3 sequence (DNA): TGTGCCAGCAGTGGAGGGCTTCAGCCCCAGCATTTT.

This chain links TRBV10-1 with TRBJ2-2, with 7 bases identical to TRBD1. Losses at the gene ends were 9 bases for V and 1 base for J; bases not matched to a gene: 5. Germline CDR1 and CDR2: WNHNN and SYGVQD (reference sequence). The CDR3 has 14 residues. The CDR3 region is CASSPGGNTGELFF. Written as DNA, the CDR3 is TGCGCCAGTTCCCCAGGGGGGAACACCGGGGAGCTGTTTTTT.

The table lists this clone with a count of one. V and J are TRBV3-1 (or the pseudogene TRBV3-2) and TRBJ1-6; D is unresolved. The V end lost 3 bases, the J end lost 4 bases, and 7 bases lay between the germline ends. The CDR3 runs 14 residues. Germline V gives CDR1 LGHDT, CDR2 YNNKEL (reference sequence). This CDR3 is CASSQSDYNSPLHF. Here the CDR3 DNA reads TGTGCCAGCAGCCAGTCAGATTATAATTCACCCCTCCACTTT.

The J gene is TRBJ2-5, the V gene TRBV15; 8 bases fit TRBD1. This CDR3 is 15 amino acids long. Per the germline V gene, CDR1 is LNHNV and CDR2 is YYDKDF (reference sequence). V shed 0 bases, J shed 2 bases, and the junction held 2 bases outside the gene matches. The CDR3 is CATSRDRGPQETQYF. CDR3 DNA: TGTGCCACCAGCAGAGACAGGGGGCCGCAAGAGACCCAGTACTTC.

The chain is built from TRBV7-9 and TRBJ2-7; 7 bases are a match to TRBD1. The CDR3 sequence is 14 residues long. The germline CDR1 and CDR2 sequences are SEHNR and FQNEAQ (reference sequence). V shed 5 bases and J 2 bases; nucleotides not matched to a gene: 6. The CDR3 spells CASSAWDSPYEQYF. CDR3 sequence (DNA): TGTGCCAGCAGCGCATGGGACAGCCCCTACGAGCAGTACTTC.

The chain joins TRBV6-5 to TRBJ1-2, with a tentative D call TRBD1 (5 bases). This CDR3 is 14 amino acids long. Germline CDR1 is MNHEY and CDR2 is SVGAGI. Trimming cost V 6 bases and J 4 bases, with 15 bases left between them. In nucleotides, the CDR3 is TGTGCCAGCAGAACCGGGACCGGGGCCTATGGCTACACCTTC. As protein: CASRTGTGAYGYTF.

The rearrangement uses TRBV3-1 (or the pseudogene TRBV3-2) and TRBJ1-2; no firm D call. The CDR3 is made up of 12 amino acids. V was pared by 1 base and J by 8 bases, with 8 bases between. Germline V gene data show CDR1 as LGHDT and CDR2 as YNNKEL (reference sequence). Written as DNA, the CDR3 is TGTGCCAGCAGCCAAGTCGAGACCGGCTACACCTTC. Translation: CASSQVETGYTF.

V and J are TRBV27 and TRBJ1-2; D call uncertain. V lost 6 bases and J lost 8, with 16 bases in between. Looked up from germline, CDR1 is MNHEY and CDR2 is SMNVEV (reference sequence). The CDR3 runs to 13 residues. CDR3: CASSPLSKLGYTF. The CDR3 bases are TGTGCCAGCAGCCCCCTTTCAAAACTGGGCTACACCTTC.

V gene TRBV5-1 combines with J gene TRBJ2-5, with D possibly being TRBD1 or TRBD2 (6 bases each). Trimming took 5 bases from V and 1 from J, leaving 12 bases between them. Germline loops: CDR1 SGHRS, CDR2 YFSETQ. The CDR3 extends over 14 amino acids. The CDR3 coding sequence is TGCGCCAGCAGGAGGGGGGAAGGCCAAGAGACCCAGTACTTC. The encoded protein is CASRRGEGQETQYF.

The chain employs TRBV19 and TRBJ1-4; TRBD1 aligns across 7 bases. CDR3 size: 14 residues. The germline V gene has CDR1 LNHDA and CDR2 SQIVND (reference sequence). V trimming: 5 bases; J trimming: 5 bases; junction bases outside the gene matches: 5. DNA for the CDR3: TGTGCCAGTAGTGCGGACAGGAGGAATGAAAAACTGTTTTTT. This encodes CASSADRRNEKLFF.

The rearrangement links TRBV28 to TRBJ1-2; 7 bases match TRBD1. V was pared by 4 bases and J by 8 bases, with 10 bases of the junction left unmatched. The CDR3 length is 14 residues. Germline V gene lookup returns CDR1 MDHEN and CDR2 SYDVKM. The CDR3 nucleotides are TGTGCCAGCAGTTCCGGGGACAGCCTGGGAGGCTACACCTTC. It is translated as CASSSGDSLGGYTF.

The V call is TRBV27, the J call TRBJ2-2; D not certain. This CDR3 region has 14 residues. Between the trimmed V and J ends, which lost 6 bases and 7 bases, there was a span of 15 bases. The germline gives CDR1 MNHEY, CDR2 SMNVEV (reference sequence). CDR3 DNA sequence: TGTGCCAGCAGGAAAAGTGGTTCTGGCGGGGAGCTGTTTTTT. Protein product: CASRKSGSGGELFF.

V usage is TRBV27 and J usage is TRBJ2-3, with D unresolved. The CDR3 is made up of 15 amino acids. Per germline, CDR1 MNHEY and CDR2 SMNVEV (reference sequence). V was clipped by 1 base and J by 0 bases, with 8 bases between them. The CDR3 protein is CASSLYSSSTDTQYF. In nucleotides, the CDR3 is TGTGCCAGCAGTTTATACTCGTCAAGCACAGATACGCAGTATTTT.